Shown below are 13 T cell receptor beta chains from a single sample sequenced in a study of blood T cell repertoires in COVID-19. Only in-frame clones appear in the TCRdb table, and some are missing; sequencing was by immunoSEQ multiplex PCR. The table lists around 31,000 clones, 91% of them singletons, with under 4.5% in the top ten. Sequencing was carried out using peripheral blood. These receptors were collected from a man in his sixties with acute or convalescent COVID-19.

The J gene is TRBJ2-3, the V gene TRBV27; 12 positions match TRBD1. The ends lost 2 bases at V and 4 bases at J; junction bases unmatched: 4. Germline V CDR1 and CDR2: MNHEY, SMNVEV (reference sequence). The CDR3 spans 16 residues. The CDR3 here is CASSLVRDRGPDTQYF. The CDR3 DNA reads TGTGCCAGCAGTTTAGTCCGGGACAGGGGGCCAGATACGCAGTATTTT.

This rearrangement joins TRBV19 to TRBJ2-5; 8 nucleotides line up with TRBD1. The CDR3 runs to 16 residues. Germline CDR1 reads LNHDA; CDR2 reads SQIVND (reference sequence). V lost 4 bases, J lost 2 bases, and 9 bases stayed unmatched. The CDR3 bases are TGTGCCAGTAGTAAGAGGGGTCGGACAGGGCAAGAGACCCAGTACTTC. Its translation is CASSKRGRTGQETQYF.

This CDR3 reads CASSMGQLSTDTQYF. CDR3 in DNA: TGCGCCAGCAGCATGGGACAGCTTAGCACAGATACGCAGTATTTT. The V gene is TRBV5-1, the J gene TRBJ2-3, with TRBD1 matching 7 bases. The CDR3 has 15 residues. After removal of 4 bases from V and 0 bases from J, the junction contained 5 bases not matched to a gene. CDR1 SGHRS and CDR2 YFSETQ come from the germline V gene.

The chain carries TRBV7-2 and TRBJ1-6; TRBD1 is a possible D gene (6 bases). This CDR3 has 16 residues. The germline V and J ends were trimmed by 5 bases and 3 bases, with 14 bases remaining between them. CDR1 is SGHTA, CDR2 FQGNSA, per germline. DNA of the CDR3: TGTGCCAGCAGCACTTCGACAGGAGTCTATAATTCACCCCTCCACTTT. This gives the protein CASSTSTGVYNSPLHF.

The rearrangement uses TRBV5-4 and TRBJ2-1; D gene ambiguous. Germline V gives CDR1 SGHNT, CDR2 YYREEE (reference sequence). This CDR3 contains 13 residues. Trimming cost V 5 bases and J 10 bases, with 16 bases left between them. CDR3 nucleotides: TGTGCCAGCAGTTTCACTGGTACTGAAGAGCAGTTCTTC. Translated: CASSFTGTEEQFF.

The V and J genes are TRBV5-4 and TRBJ1-1; 7 bases match TRBD1. The length of the CDR3 is 14 residues. Germline V gives CDR1 SGHNT, CDR2 YYREEE (reference sequence). V gave up 5 bases and J gave up 8 bases; unmatched junction bases: 12. The DNA for the CDR3 is TGTGCCAGCAGACGTGACTTTTGGGACAGAGAAGCTTTCTTT. It is translated as CASRRDFWDREAFF.

This sequence joins TRBV11-3 and TRBJ1-3; D not resolved. This CDR3 comprises 14 residues. The V gene's germline CDR1 is SGHNT and CDR2 YENEEA. V was trimmed by 5 bases and J by 0 bases, leaving 8 bases between them. CDR3 nucleotide sequence: TGTGCCAGCAGCCCAGACATCTCTGGAAACACCATATATTTT. It codes for CASSPDISGNTIYF.

V and J are TRBV10-3 and TRBJ1-1, with 7 positions matching TRBD1. This CDR3 has 13 amino acids. The germline CDR1 and CDR2 sequences are ENHRY and SYGVKD. The ends lost 6 bases at V and 1 base at J; junction bases unmatched: 2. The CDR3 loop reads CAIRRQGNTEAFF. The CDR3 DNA sequence: TGTGCCATCAGACGACAGGGGAACACTGAAGCTTTCTTT.

V is TRBV10-1 and J is TRBJ2-7; 7 nucleotides agree with TRBD1. V shed 6 bases and J 2 bases; nucleotides not matched to a gene: 4. Germline V gives CDR1 WNHNN, CDR2 SYGVQD (reference sequence). The CDR3 covers 13 residues. This CDR3 is CASRGTVPYEQYV. CDR3 nucleotide sequence: TGCGCCAGCAGGGGGACAGTTCCCTACGAGCAGTACGTC.

The chain is built from TRBV2 and TRBJ1-1, with D perhaps matching TRBD1 (5 bases). CDR1 is SNHLY, CDR2 FYNNEI, per germline. The CDR3 runs 11 residues. V lost 4 bases to trimming and J lost 7 bases, with 7 bases between them. The CDR3 coding sequence is TGTGCCAGCAGTGGACAGATTGAAGCTTTCTTT. Protein sequence: CASSGQIEAFF.

The chain combines TRBV11-3 with TRBJ2-1; 9 bases align to TRBD2. This CDR3 spans 18 amino acids. Trimming removed 5 bases from V and 6 bases from J; junction bases left unmatched: 17. CDR1 and CDR2 from the germline V gene are SGHNT and YENEEA. CDR3 coding DNA: TGTGCCAGCAGCCCGCCGGGCTGGCGGGAGGGGCATCCCAATGAGCAGTTCTTC. It yields the protein CASSPPGWREGHPNEQFF. Full variable domain (outside the CDR3, taken from reference TRBV11-3 and TRBJ2-1): EAGVVQSPRYKIIEKKQPVAFWCNPISGHNTLYWYLQNLGQGPELLIRYENEEAVDDSQLPKDRFSAERLKGVDSTLKIQPAELGDSAVYLCASSPPGWREGHPNEQFFGPGTRLTVL.

The chain combines TRBV5-1 with TRBJ2-5; the match to TRBD1 covers 8 bases. With V trimmed by 2 bases and J by 4 bases, 7 bases remained unmatched. Per the germline V gene, CDR1 is SGHRS and CDR2 is YFSETQ. The CDR3 has 15 amino acids. Here the CDR3 reads CASSFLQGAGETQYF. DNA for the CDR3: TGCGCCAGCAGCTTCCTCCAGGGGGCGGGAGAGACCCAGTACTTC.

The chain carries TRBV2 and TRBJ1-1, with D maybe TRBD1 (6 bases). The CDR3 spans 12 residues. Germline loops: CDR1 SNHLY, CDR2 FYNNEI. Trimming removed 10 bases from V and 4 bases from J, with 13 bases in between. In DNA, the CDR3 is TGTGCCATCCAAGGGGGACCCACTGAAGCTTTCTTT. It yields the protein CAIQGGPTEAFF.